Below are 30 T cell receptor beta chains sequenced from a single sample in a study of blood T cell repertoires in COVID-19. The repertoire was sequenced with immunoSEQ multiplex PCR; TCRdb's copy has only in-frame clones and lacks some. Of some 110,000 clones listed, approximately 79% were seen once; the top ten hold 2.5%. The sample taken for sequencing was peripheral blood. The receptors derive from a man between 45 and 60 years old with acute or convalescent COVID-19.

The chain carries TRBV30 and TRBJ1-1; D not certain. Looked up from germline, CDR1 is GTSNPN and CDR2 is SVGIG (reference sequence). This CDR3 contains 12 residues. The V end lost 0 bases, the J end lost 8 bases, and 10 bases lay between the germline ends. In DNA, the CDR3 is TGTGCCTGGAGTGTACGAGGGAAGGAAGCTTTCTTT. This encodes CAWSVRGKEAFF.

This chain connects TRBV11-2 to TRBJ2-1; 13 bases align to TRBD2. With V trimmed by 3 bases and J by 9 bases, 11 bases remained unmatched. Germline V gene data show CDR1 as SGHAT and CDR2 as FQNNGV. The CDR3 is 17 residues long. CDR3 sequence reads: CASSFVRGLAGKGEQFF. For the CDR3, the DNA is TGTGCCAGCAGCTTCGTTAGGGGACTAGCGGGAAAGGGTGAGCAGTTCTTC.

This clone was counted only a few times. The rearrangement joins TRBV19 to TRBJ1-3, with no clear D. This CDR3 comprises 15 residues. In germline, CDR1 is LNHDA, CDR2 SQIVND (reference sequence). Between the trimmed V and J ends, which lost 1 base and 0 bases, there was a span of 7 bases. In DNA form, the CDR3 reads TGTGCCAGTAGTATAGGGAGAACCTCTGGAAACACCATATATTTT. Translated, it gives CASSIGRTSGNTIYF.

The V gene is TRBV9, the J gene TRBJ2-7, with 7 positions matching TRBD2. V dropped 0 bases and J dropped 8; count of bases not matched to a gene: 5. The CDR3 length is 13 residues. Germline V gives CDR1 SGDLS, CDR2 YYNGEE. The CDR3: CASSVDVLAQQYF. CDR3 coding DNA: TGTGCCAGCAGCGTAGATGTACTAGCGCAGCAGTACTTC.

The chain links TRBV28 to TRBJ1-2; maybe TRBD1 (6 bases). CDR1 and CDR2 (germline): MDHEN, SYDVKM. The CDR3 has 13 residues. V gave up 3 bases and J gave up 7 bases, with 12 bases separating them. The CDR3 DNA follows: TGTGCCAGCAGTTTGGCAGGGGAGGGTGGCTACACCTTC. Protein: CASSLAGEGGYTF.

The chain has TRBV6-5 and TRBJ1-5; D is uncertain. CDR1 and CDR2 from the germline V gene are MNHEY and SVGAGI. CDR3 length: 12 residues. V lost 6 bases and J 6 bases, leaving 9 bases between the germline ends. CDR3 protein: CASSLTGQPQHF. The CDR3 coding sequence is TGTGCCAGCAGCCTCACTGGTCAGCCCCAGCATTTT.

This chain connects TRBV27 to TRBJ1-5; D might be TRBD1 (5 bases). This CDR3 has 13 residues. CDR1 and CDR2 from the germline V gene are MNHEY and SMNVEV (reference sequence). V was pared by 0 bases and J by 7 bases, with 7 bases between. Written as DNA, the CDR3 is TGTGCCAGCAGTTTATCAGGGGAACAGCCCCAGCATTTT. Translated, it gives CASSLSGEQPQHF.

With regard to this clone: Other nucleotide sequences from this sample produce the same CDR3. J is TRBJ2-2 and V is TRBV15; the D gene is possibly TRBD2 (6 bases). The CDR3 is 15 amino acids. With 5 bases removed from V and 1 base from J, the gap between germline ends came to 11 bases. Germline V gives CDR1 LNHNV, CDR2 YYDKDF (reference sequence). The CDR3 bases are TGTGCCACCAGCCGGGCCGGGGGGAACACCGGGGAGCTGTTTTTT. This codes for CATSRAGGNTGELFF.

V and J are TRBV28 and TRBJ1-2, with a weak D call TRBD1 (5 bases). CDR1 is MDHEN, CDR2 SYDVKM, per germline. The length of the CDR3 is 14 residues. Trimming removed 7 bases at V and 2 bases at J, with 14 bases between. The CDR3 sequence: CASIQWGENYGYTF. The CDR3 DNA is TGTGCCAGCATACAATGGGGCGAAAACTATGGCTACACCTTC.

A few counts support this clone. V is TRBV5-1 and J is TRBJ1-6; possible D gene TRBD1, 6 bases. V was trimmed by 0 bases and J by 9 bases, leaving 22 bases between them. Germline loops: CDR1 SGHRS, CDR2 YFSETQ. CDR3 length: 18 amino acids. CDR3: CASSLEDTMGLQGSPLHF. The CDR3 DNA sequence: TGCGCCAGCAGCTTGGAGGACACAATGGGTCTACAGGGTTCACCCCTCCACTTT.

The chain recombines TRBV4-1 with TRBJ2-5; 10 bases are shared with TRBD1. The germline V gene has CDR1 MGHRA and CDR2 YSYEKL. J lost 1 base, V lost 1 base, and 0 bases had no gene match. This CDR3 is 15 amino acids long. The CDR3 spells CASSQGTGGQETQYF. The DNA for the CDR3 is TGCGCCAGCAGCCAAGGGACAGGGGGCCAAGAGACCCAGTACTTC.

There are a few counts of this clone. The chain employs TRBV30 and TRBJ2-7; TRBD2 agrees at 9 bases. V was pared by 2 bases and J by 4 bases, with 3 bases of the junction left unmatched. CDR1 is GTSNPN, CDR2 SVGIG, per germline (reference sequence). This CDR3 has 13 residues. The CDR3 reads CAWSLAGVYEQYF. Written as DNA, the CDR3 is TGTGCCTGGAGTTTAGCGGGGGTATACGAGCAGTACTTC.

CDR3 sequence reads: CASRLMTGCGNTEAFF. DNA of the CDR3: TGTGCAAGTCGCTTAATGACAGGGTGCGGGAACACTGAAGCTTTCTTT. This chain links TRBV12-2 with TRBJ1-1; the D call of TRBD1 is as the table states it, not checked on the DNA. TRBV12-2 is assigned pseudogene status. The CDR3 runs to 16 residues.

This rearrangement joins TRBV2 to TRBJ2-5; the match to TRBD1 covers 8 bases. CDR3 length: 15 amino acids. With V trimmed by 0 bases and J by 5 bases, 5 bases remained unmatched. From germline, CDR1 is SNHLY and CDR2 FYNNEI. The CDR3 reads CASSEARGQGETQYF. DNA of the CDR3: TGTGCCAGCAGTGAAGCCAGGGGGCAGGGGGAGACCCAGTACTTC.

The chain combines TRBV7-8 with TRBJ2-3, with 7 bases matching TRBD2. This CDR3 region has 16 residues. The trim removed 0 bases at V and 2 bases at J, leaving 5 bases unmatched. Germline V gene data show CDR1 as SGHVS and CDR2 as FQNEAQ. The CDR3 DNA reads as TGTGCCAGCAGCTTAGCGGGGGGGGGTCCCACAGATACGCAGTATTTT. The encoded protein is CASSLAGGGPTDTQYF.

This sequence joins TRBV18 and TRBJ2-1; 10 bases align to TRBD1. J was trimmed by 6 bases and V by 6 bases; bases with no gene match: 8. CDR3 length: 15 amino acids. Germline V gene lookup returns CDR1 KGHSH and CDR2 LQKENI. CDR3 sequence reads: CASSQLGQGINEQFF. The DNA for the CDR3 is TGTGCCAGCTCTCAATTGGGACAGGGGATCAATGAGCAGTTCTTC.

This clone is medium-sized by share. The rearrangement joins TRBV27 to TRBJ2-1; the match to TRBD2 covers 8 bases. Germline V CDR1 and CDR2: MNHEY, SMNVEV (reference sequence). CDR3 length equals 15 residues. J gave up 2 bases and V 5 bases, and 5 bases lay outside the gene matches. This CDR3 is CASSVELAAYNEQFF. The CDR3 bases are TGTGCCAGCAGTGTTGAACTAGCGGCCTACAATGAGCAGTTCTTC.

This sequence joins TRBV19 and TRBJ2-3; D uncertain. V dropped 3 bases and J dropped 2 bases, with 15 bases sitting between them. From germline, CDR1 is LNHDA and CDR2 SQIVND (reference sequence). The CDR3 spans 16 residues. DNA of the CDR3: TGTGCCAGTAGTATGCTAGGAGTCCACAACACAGATACGCAGTATTTT. Translating gives CASSMLGVHNTDTQYF.

The chain's CDR3 is CASSLTRGTASSYEQYF. CDR3 in DNA: TGCGCCAGCAGCTTGACGCGCGGGACGGCTAGCTCCTACGAGCAGTACTTC. The chain has TRBV5-1 and TRBJ2-7; perhaps TRBD2 as D (6 bases). V was pared by 1 base and J by 0 bases, with 17 bases between. The germline V gene has CDR1 SGHRS and CDR2 YFSETQ. The CDR3 sequence is 17 residues long.

This chain joins TRBV7-8 and TRBJ2-5, with 13 bases fitting TRBD2. The V gene end was trimmed by 3 bases and the J gene end by 2 bases; junction bases not matched to a gene: 3. Germline V lookup: CDR1 SGHVS, CDR2 FQNEAQ. The CDR3 contains 16 residues. This chain's CDR3 is CASSFGLAGEQETQYF. Here the CDR3 DNA reads TGTGCCAGCAGCTTTGGACTAGCGGGGGAACAAGAGACCCAGTACTTC. Full variable domain (missing parts from reference TRBV7-8 and TRBJ2-5): GAGVSQSPRYKVAKRGQDVALRCDPISGHVSLFWYQQALGQGPEFLTYFQNEAQLDKSGLPSDRFFAERPEGSVSTLKIQRTQQEDSAVYLCASSFGLAGEQETQYFGPGTRLLVL.

The rearrangement uses TRBV29-1 and TRBJ1-2; a weak D match, TRBD1 (6 bases). This CDR3 is built from 14 residues. Trimming shortened V by 1 base and J by 3 bases, and 12 bases separated the two germline ends. CDR1 SQVTM and CDR2 ANQGSEA come from the germline V gene. CDR3 sequence: CSVEVGGRDYGYTF. CDR3 DNA: TGCAGCGTTGAAGTAGGGGGACGGGACTATGGCTACACCTTC.

The chain couples TRBV2 to TRBJ2-5; 7 bases are a match to TRBD2. The ends lost 8 bases at V and 5 bases at J; junction bases unmatched: 2. Germline V gene lookup returns CDR1 SNHLY and CDR2 FYNNEI. The CDR3 has 11 residues. The CDR3 coding sequence is TGTGCCAGCGGGCGGGGGGAGACCCAGTACTTC. This translates into CASGRGETQYF.

The chain links TRBV18 to TRBJ1-3, with D unresolved. Deletions cut 5 bases from V and 2 bases from J, with 19 bases between. CDR3 length: 17 residues. Per germline, CDR1 KGHSH and CDR2 LQKENI. The CDR3 reads CASSGGRLREPGNTIYF. The CDR3 nucleotides read TGTGCCAGCTCAGGAGGACGACTTCGAGAACCTGGAAACACCATATATTTT.

To note about this clone: The junction differs from germline at one of its ends, possibly a read error. At the DNA level, this CDR3 is encoded by other sequences in the same sample as well. The chain has TRBV4-1 and TRBJ2-3, with D perhaps matching TRBD1 (7 bases). Germline V lookup: CDR1 MGHRA, CDR2 YSYEKL. The CDR3 spans 18 residues. CDR3 DNA: TGCGCCAGCAGCCAAGTAGCGGCTTCGGGACAGAAAACAGATACACAGTATTTT. Amino acid sequence: CASSQVAASGQKTDTQYF.

The rearrangement links TRBV5-1 to TRBJ2-7; 8 bases are a match to TRBD1. CDR1 and CDR2 from the germline V gene are SGHRS and YFSETQ. The CDR3 is made up of 15 amino acids. V was clipped by 0 bases and J by 3 bases; unmatched bases: 5. The CDR3 here is CASSLGAGQGYEQYF. DNA of the CDR3: TGCGCCAGCAGCTTGGGCGCCGGACAGGGCTACGAGCAGTACTTC.

This clone has a handful of counts. The chain links TRBV9 to TRBJ2-7; 7 positions agree with TRBD1. Looked up from germline, CDR1 is SGDLS and CDR2 is YYNGEE. Germline trimming cut 3 bases from V and 3 bases from J; bases unmatched to any gene: 3. This CDR3 spans 13 amino acids. CDR3 in DNA: TGTGCCAGCAGCGACGCAGGGGGCTACGAGCAGTACTTC. This codes for CASSDAGGYEQYF.

The sample holds one count of this clone. The chain is built from TRBV4-2 and TRBJ2-3; D might be TRBD2 (5 bases). V lost 0 bases to trimming and J lost 5 bases, with 6 bases between them. The CDR3 totals 13 residues. CDR1 and CDR2 (germline): LGHNA, YNFKEQ. The CDR3 DNA reads as TGTGCCAGCAGCCAAGAAACTAGAGATACGCAGTATTTT. It translates to CASSQETRDTQYF.

This rearrangement joins TRBV19 to TRBJ2-5, with TRBD2 matching over 10 bases. The CDR3 runs to 15 residues. Germline assignment: CDR1 LNHDA and CDR2 SQIVND (reference sequence). V was pared by 5 bases and J by 5 bases, with 8 bases of the junction left unmatched. CDR3 nucleotides: TGTGCCAGTAGTCAAGCGGGGGGGCCAGGGGAGACCCAGTACTTC. It yields the protein CASSQAGGPGETQYF.

The V and J genes are TRBV6-5 and TRBJ2-3, with 8 bases matching TRBD2. In germline, CDR1 is MNHEY, CDR2 SVGAGI. Trimming at V came to 4 bases and at J to 2 bases, leaving 5 bases not matched to a gene. The CDR3 has 15 residues. CDR3 region: CASSSPAGDTDTQYF. The CDR3 DNA reads as TGTGCCAGCAGTTCTCCAGCGGGGGACACAGATACGCAGTATTTT.

The chain combines TRBV3-1 (or the pseudogene TRBV3-2) with TRBJ1-6, with D hard to call. This CDR3 is 15 amino acids long. Germline CDR1 and CDR2: LGHDT and YNNKEL (reference sequence). Between the trimmed V and J ends, which lost 1 base and 9 bases, there was a span of 13 bases. The CDR3 DNA follows: TGTGCCAGCAGCCAAGGAGGGCAATGGGGTTCACCCCTCCACTTT. It yields the protein CASSQGGQWGSPLHF.